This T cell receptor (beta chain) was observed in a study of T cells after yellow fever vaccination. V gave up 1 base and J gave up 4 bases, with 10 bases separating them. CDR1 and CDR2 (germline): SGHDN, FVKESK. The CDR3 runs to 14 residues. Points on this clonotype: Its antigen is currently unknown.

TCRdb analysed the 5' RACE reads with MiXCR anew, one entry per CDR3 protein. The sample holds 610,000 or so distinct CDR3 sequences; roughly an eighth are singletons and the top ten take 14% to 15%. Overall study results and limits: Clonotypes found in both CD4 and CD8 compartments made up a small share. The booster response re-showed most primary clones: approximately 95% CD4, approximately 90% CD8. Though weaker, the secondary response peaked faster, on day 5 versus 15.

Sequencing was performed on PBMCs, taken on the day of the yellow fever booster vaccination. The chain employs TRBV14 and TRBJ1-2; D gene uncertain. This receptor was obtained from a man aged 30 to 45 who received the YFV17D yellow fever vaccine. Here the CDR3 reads CASSQVSTPYGYTF. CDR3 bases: TGTGCCAGCAGCCAAGTCTCGACTCCCTATGGCTACACCTTC. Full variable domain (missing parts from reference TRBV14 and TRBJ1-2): EAGVTQFPSHSVIEKGQTVTLRCDPISGHDNLYWYRRVMGKEIKFLLHFVKESKQDESGMPNNRFLAERTGGTYSTLKVQPAELEDSGVYFCASSQVSTPYGYTFGSGTRLTVV.